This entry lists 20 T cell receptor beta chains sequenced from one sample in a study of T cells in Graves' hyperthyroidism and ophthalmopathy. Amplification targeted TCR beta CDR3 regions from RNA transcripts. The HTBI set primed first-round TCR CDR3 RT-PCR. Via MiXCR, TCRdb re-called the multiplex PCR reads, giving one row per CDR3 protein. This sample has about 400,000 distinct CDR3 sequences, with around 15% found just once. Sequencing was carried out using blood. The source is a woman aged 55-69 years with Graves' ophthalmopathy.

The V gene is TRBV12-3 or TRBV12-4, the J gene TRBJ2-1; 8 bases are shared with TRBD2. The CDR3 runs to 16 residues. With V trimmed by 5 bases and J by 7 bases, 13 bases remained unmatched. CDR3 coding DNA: TGTGCCAGCAGTCCCCGGGGGGGCCTAGCGAAGAATGAGCAGTTCTTC. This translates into CASSPRGGLAKNEQFF.

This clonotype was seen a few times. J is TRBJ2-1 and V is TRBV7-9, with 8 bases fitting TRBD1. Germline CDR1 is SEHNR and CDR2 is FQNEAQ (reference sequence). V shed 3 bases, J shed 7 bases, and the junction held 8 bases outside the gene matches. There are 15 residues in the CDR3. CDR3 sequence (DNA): TGTGCCAGCAGCTTTAACAGGGGGATCGGAAATGAGCAGTTCTTC. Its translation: CASSFNRGIGNEQFF.

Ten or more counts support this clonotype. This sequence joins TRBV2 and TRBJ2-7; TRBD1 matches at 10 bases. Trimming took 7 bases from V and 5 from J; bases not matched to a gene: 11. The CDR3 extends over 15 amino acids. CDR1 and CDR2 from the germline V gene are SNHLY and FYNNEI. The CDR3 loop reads CASTEGQGSSDEQYF. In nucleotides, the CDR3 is TGTGCCAGCACCGAGGGACAGGGGAGTAGCGACGAGCAGTACTTC.

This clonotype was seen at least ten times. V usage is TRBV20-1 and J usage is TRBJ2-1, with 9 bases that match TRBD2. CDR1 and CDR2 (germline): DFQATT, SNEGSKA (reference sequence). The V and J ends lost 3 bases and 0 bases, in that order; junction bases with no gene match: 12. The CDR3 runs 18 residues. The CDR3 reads CSASQPSGTHSSYNEQFF. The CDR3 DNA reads TGCAGTGCTAGCCAGCCTAGCGGGACCCATAGCTCCTACAATGAGCAGTTCTTC.

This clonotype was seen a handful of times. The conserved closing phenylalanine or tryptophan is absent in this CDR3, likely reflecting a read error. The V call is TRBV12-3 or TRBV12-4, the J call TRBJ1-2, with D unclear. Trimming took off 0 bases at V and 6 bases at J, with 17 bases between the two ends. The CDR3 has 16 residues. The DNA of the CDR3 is TGTGCCAGCAGTTTAGCGCTCGGGCACACCCCCAATGGCTACACCCTC. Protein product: CASSLALGHTPNGYTL.

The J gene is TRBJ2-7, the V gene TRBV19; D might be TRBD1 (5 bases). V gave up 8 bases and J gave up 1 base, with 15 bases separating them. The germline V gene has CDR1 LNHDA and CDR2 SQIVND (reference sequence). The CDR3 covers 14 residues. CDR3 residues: CASASGAGSYEQYF. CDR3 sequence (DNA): TGTGCCAGTGCCTCTGGGGCAGGTTCCTACGAGCAGTACTTC.

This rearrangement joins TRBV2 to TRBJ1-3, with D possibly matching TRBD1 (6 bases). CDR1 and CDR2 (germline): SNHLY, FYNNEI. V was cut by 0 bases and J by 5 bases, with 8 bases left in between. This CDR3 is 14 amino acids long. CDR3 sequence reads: CASSEAGGRNTIYF. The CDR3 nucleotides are TGTGCCAGCAGTGAAGCGGGGGGCCGAAACACCATATATTTT.

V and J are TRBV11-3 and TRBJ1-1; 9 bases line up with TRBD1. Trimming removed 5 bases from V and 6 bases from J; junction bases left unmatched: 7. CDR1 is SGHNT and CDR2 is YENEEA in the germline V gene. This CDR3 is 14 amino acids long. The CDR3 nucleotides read TGTGCCAGCAGCCAGAGGACAGGGGACCCTGAAGCTTTCTTT. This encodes CASSQRTGDPEAFF.

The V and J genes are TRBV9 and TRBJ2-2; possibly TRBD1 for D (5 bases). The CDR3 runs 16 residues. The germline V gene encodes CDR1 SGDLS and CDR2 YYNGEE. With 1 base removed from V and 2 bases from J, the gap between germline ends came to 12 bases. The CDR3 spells CASSVRGGQNTGELFF. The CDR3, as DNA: TGTGCCAGCAGCGTAAGGGGCGGACAAAACACCGGGGAGCTGTTTTTT.

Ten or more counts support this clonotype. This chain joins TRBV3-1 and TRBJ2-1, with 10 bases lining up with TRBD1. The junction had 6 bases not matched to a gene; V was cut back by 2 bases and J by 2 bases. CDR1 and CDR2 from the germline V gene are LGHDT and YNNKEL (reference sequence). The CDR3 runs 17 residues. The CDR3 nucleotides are TGTGCCAGCAGCCAAACCCTGACAGGGGGCCCCTACAATGAGCAGTTCTTC. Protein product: CASSQTLTGGPYNEQFF.

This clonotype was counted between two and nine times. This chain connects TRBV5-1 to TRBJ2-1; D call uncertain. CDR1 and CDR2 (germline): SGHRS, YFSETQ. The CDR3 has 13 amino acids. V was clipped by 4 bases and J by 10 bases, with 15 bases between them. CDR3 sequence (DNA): TGCGCCAGCAGCATGGGCCCTGACGCCGAGCAGTTCTTC. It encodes CASSMGPDAEQFF.

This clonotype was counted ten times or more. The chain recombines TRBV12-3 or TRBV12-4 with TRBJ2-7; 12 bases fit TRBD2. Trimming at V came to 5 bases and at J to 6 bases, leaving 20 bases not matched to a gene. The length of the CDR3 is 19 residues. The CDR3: CASSTSSGLAGFRGSEQYF. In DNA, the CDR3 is TGTGCCAGCAGTACCTCCTCGGGACTAGCGGGCTTTAGGGGCTCCGAGCAGTACTTC.

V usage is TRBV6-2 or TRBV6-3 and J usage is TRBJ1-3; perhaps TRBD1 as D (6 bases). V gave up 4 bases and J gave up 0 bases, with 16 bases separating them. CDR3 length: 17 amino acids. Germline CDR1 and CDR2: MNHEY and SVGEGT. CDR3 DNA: TGTGCCAGCAGTTCCAGCAAGGGGGGGATCTCTGGAAACACCATATATTTT. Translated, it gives CASSSSKGGISGNTIYF.

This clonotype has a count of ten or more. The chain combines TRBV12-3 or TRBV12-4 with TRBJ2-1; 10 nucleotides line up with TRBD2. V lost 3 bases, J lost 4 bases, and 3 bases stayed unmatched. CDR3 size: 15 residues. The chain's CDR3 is CASSFSGRTYNEQFF. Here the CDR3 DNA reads TGTGCCAGCAGTTTTAGCGGGAGGACGTACAATGAGCAGTTCTTC.

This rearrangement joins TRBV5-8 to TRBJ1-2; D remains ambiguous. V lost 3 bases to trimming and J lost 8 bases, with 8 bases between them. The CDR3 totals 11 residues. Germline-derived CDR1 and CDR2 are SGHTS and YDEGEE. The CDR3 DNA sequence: TGTGCCAGCAGCTGGGGATGGGGCTACACCTTC. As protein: CASSWGWGYTF.

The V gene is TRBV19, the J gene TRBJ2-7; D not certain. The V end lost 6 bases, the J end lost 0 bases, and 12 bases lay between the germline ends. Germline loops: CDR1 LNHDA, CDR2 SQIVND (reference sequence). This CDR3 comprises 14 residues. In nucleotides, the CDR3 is TGTGCCAGTAGCACTCCTGGAAGCTCCTACGAGCAGTACTTC. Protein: CASSTPGSSYEQYF.

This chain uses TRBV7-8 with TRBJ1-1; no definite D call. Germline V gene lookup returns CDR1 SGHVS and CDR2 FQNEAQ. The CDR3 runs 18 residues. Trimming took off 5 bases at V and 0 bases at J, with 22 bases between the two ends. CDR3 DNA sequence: TGTGCCAGCAGCCTATCAAACACTGGGCCCCCCTTGAACACTGAAGCTTTCTTT. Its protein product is CASSLSNTGPPLNTEAFF.

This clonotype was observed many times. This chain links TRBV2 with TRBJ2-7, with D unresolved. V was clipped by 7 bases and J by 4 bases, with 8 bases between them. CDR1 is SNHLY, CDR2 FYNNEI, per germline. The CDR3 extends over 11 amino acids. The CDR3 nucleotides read TGTGCCAGCACCAGGAGATACGAGCAGTACTTC. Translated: CASTRRYEQYF.

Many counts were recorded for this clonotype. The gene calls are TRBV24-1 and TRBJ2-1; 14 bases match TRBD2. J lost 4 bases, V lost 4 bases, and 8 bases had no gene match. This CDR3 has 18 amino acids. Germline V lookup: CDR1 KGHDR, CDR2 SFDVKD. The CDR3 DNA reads TGTGCCACCAGTGACCCCGGGACTAGCGGGAGTGGGTACAATGAGCAGTTCTTC. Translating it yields CATSDPGTSGSGYNEQFF.

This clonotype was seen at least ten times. Here the CDR3 DNA reads TGTGCCAGCAGTTACCCGACTAGCGGGACCTCCTACGAGCAGTACTTC. Its translation is CASSYPTSGTSYEQYF. The chain is built from TRBV6-6 and TRBJ2-7; 11 nucleotides align to TRBD2. Germline values: CDR1 MNHNY, CDR2 SVGAGI (reference sequence). The CDR3 covers 16 residues. Trimming removed 2 bases from V and 0 bases from J; junction bases left unmatched: 3.